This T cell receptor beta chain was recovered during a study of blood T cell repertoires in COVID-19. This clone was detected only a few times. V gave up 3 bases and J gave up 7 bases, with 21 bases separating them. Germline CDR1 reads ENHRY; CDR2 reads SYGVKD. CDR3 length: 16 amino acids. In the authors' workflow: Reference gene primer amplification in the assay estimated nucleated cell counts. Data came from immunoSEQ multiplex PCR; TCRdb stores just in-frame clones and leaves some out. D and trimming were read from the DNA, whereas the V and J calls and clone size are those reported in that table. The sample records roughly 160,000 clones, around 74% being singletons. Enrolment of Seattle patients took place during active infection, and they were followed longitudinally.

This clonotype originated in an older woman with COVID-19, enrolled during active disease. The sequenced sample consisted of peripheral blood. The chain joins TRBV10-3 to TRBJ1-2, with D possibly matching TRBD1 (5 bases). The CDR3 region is CAISDPGGGNYGGYTF. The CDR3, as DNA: TGTGCCATCAGTGACCCAGGCGGGGGTAACTATGGTGGCTACACCTTC.